These 7 T cell receptor beta chains share one sample of origin, sequenced in a study of blood T cell repertoires in COVID-19. Clones were sequenced by immunoSEQ multiplex PCR, and TCRdb holds only the in-frame ones, with some missing. Altogether around 250,000 clones are present, about 89% being singletons, with the ten largest covering more than 3.5%. Sample: PBMCs or T cells enriched from blood (not recorded which). Source of these receptors: a woman aged 30 to 39 who had recovered from COVID-19.

CDR3 loop: CASSQGPVNTEAFF. The CDR3, as DNA: TGTGCCAGCAGCCAGGGGCCGGTGAACACTGAAGCTTTCTTT. The V call is TRBV4-2, the J call TRBJ1-1; D perhaps matches TRBD1 (5 bases). The germline CDR1 and CDR2 sequences are LGHNA and YNFKEQ. The V and J ends lost 3 bases and 0 bases respectively, with 8 bases between them. The CDR3 covers 14 residues.

The chain combines TRBV24-1 with TRBJ2-3; TRBD2 matches 7 bases. After removal of 3 bases from V and 0 bases from J, the junction contained 5 bases not matched to a gene. CDR1 KGHDR and CDR2 SFDVKD come from the germline V gene. The CDR3 has 16 amino acids. CDR3 in amino acids: CATSDRTSSSTDTQYF. The DNA for the CDR3 is TGTGCCACCAGTGATCGGACTAGTTCAAGCACAGATACGCAGTATTTT.

This chain links TRBV7-9 with TRBJ2-5, with 11 positions matching TRBD1. CDR1 SEHNR and CDR2 FQNEAQ come from the germline V gene (reference sequence). Germline trimming cut 5 bases from V and 5 bases from J; bases unmatched to any gene: 10. The CDR3 is 16 amino acids. CDR3 protein: CASSSRDRGTGETQYF. Written as DNA, the CDR3 is TGTGCCAGCAGCAGCCGGGACAGGGGGACCGGGGAGACCCAGTACTTC.

The V and J genes are TRBV4-2 and TRBJ2-3; D is perhaps TRBD2 (7 bases). The germline gives CDR1 LGHNA, CDR2 YNFKEQ. The CDR3 has 18 residues. V was trimmed by 4 bases and J by 2 bases, leaving 22 bases between them. The CDR3: CASSRPGLRGTTTDTQYF. DNA for the CDR3: TGTGCCAGCAGCCGCCCCGGATTGAGGGGGACTACCACAGATACGCAGTATTTT.

The genes are TRBV30 and TRBJ2-1, with D possibly being TRBD2 (6 bases). CDR1 and CDR2 from the germline V gene are GTSNPN and SVGIG (reference sequence). V was pared by 0 bases and J by 7 bases, with 10 bases between. The CDR3 runs 13 residues. The CDR3 nucleotides are TGTGCCTGGAGTGTGGGCGGGGCGAATGAGCAGTTCTTC. Translation: CAWSVGGANEQFF.

V gene TRBV6-2 or TRBV6-3 combines with J gene TRBJ1-5; 8 nucleotides line up with TRBD1. V lost 6 bases, J lost 6 bases, and 4 bases stayed unmatched. Germline assignment: CDR1 MNHEY and CDR2 SVGEGT. The CDR3 has 13 residues. The CDR3 nucleotides are TGTGCCAGCAGCCAGGACAGGGCTCAGCCCCAGCATTTT. Translation gives CASSQDRAQPQHF.

The rearrangement uses TRBV19 and TRBJ1-3; 9 positions agree with TRBD1. The CDR3 runs to 15 residues. Germline CDR1 is LNHDA and CDR2 is SQIVND (reference sequence). After removal of 6 bases from V and 1 base from J, the junction contained 4 bases not matched to a gene. CDR3 DNA: TGTGCCAGTAGCAGGGACAGGGTGTCTGGAAACACCATATATTTT. It encodes CASSRDRVSGNTIYF.